The text below deals with one T cell receptor (beta chain). The antigen remains unidentified. The data derive from a study of cytomegalovirus exposure and HLA in healthy donors. Regarding the study as a whole: In a later analysis, productive TCRs from donors in an Asian-associated ancestry cluster reportedly carried fewer N-insertions than the cohort mean. The sole available immune exposure information was CMV serostatus. Analyzed later, most CMV-associated TCR beta chains appeared HLA-restricted.

The germline V and J ends were trimmed by 0 bases and 2 bases, with 7 bases remaining between them. CDR1 and CDR2 from the germline V gene are SSHAT and FNYEAQ (reference sequence). The length of the CDR3 is 14 residues. PCR amplification relied on 60 Vbeta primers (plus 13 Jbeta primers). The table came from immunoSEQ multiplex PCR; TCRdb's copy has only in-frame clones and leaves some out. The sample holds about 120,000 clones; 60% to 85% are singletons and the top ten take approximately 3%. The TCR sequence derives from a woman aged 40 to 49 in good health and CMV-seropositive. Input material: PBMCs. V is TRBV7-7 and J is TRBJ2-5, with D possibly TRBD1 on 6 matching bases. The CDR3 protein is CASSLADRQETQYF. CDR3 coding DNA: TGTGCCAGCAGCTTAGCGGACAGACAAGAGACCCAGTACTTC. Full variable domain (remainder filled in from reference TRBV7-7 and TRBJ2-5): GAGVSQSPRYKVTKRGQDVTLRCDPISSHATLYWYQQALGQGPEFLTYFNYEAQPDKSGLPSDRFSAERPEGSISTLTIQRTEQRDSAMYRCASSLADRQETQYFGPGTRLLVL.